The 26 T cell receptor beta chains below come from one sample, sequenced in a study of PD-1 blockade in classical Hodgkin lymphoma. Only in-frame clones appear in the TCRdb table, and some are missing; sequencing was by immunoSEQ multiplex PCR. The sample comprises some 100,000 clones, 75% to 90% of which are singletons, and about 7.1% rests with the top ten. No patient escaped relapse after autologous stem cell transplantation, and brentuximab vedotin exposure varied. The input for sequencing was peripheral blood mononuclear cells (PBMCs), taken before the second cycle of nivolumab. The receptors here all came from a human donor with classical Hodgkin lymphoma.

The CDR3 loop reads CASSLPRGRLDYGYTF. The CDR3 DNA reads TGTGCCAGCAGCTTACCCAGGGGGCGGCTCGACTATGGCTACACCTTC. J is TRBJ1-2 and V is TRBV5-6; 8 bases map to TRBD1. Germline CDR1 and CDR2: SGHDT and YYEEEE. V lost 2 bases, J lost 3 bases, and 9 bases stayed unmatched. The CDR3 is made up of 16 amino acids.

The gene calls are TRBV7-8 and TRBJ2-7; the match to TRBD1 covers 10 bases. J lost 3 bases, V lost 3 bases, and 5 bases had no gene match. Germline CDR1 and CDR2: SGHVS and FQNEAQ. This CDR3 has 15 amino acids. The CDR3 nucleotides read TGTGCCAGCAGCTTGCGGACAGGGGGTATCTACGAGCAGTACTTC. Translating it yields CASSLRTGGIYEQYF. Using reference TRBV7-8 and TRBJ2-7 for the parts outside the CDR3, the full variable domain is GAGVSQSPRYKVAKRGQDVALRCDPISGHVSLFWYQQALGQGPEFLTYFQNEAQLDKSGLPSDRFFAERPEGSVSTLKIQRTQQEDSAVYLCASSLRTGGIYEQYFGPGTRLTVT.

Here the CDR3 DNA reads TGTGCCAGCAGCCCCAACCTAGGGGGAGCCCAACTGAACACTGAAGCTTTCTTT. It translates to CASSPNLGGAQLNTEAFF. The chain joins TRBV7-8 to TRBJ1-1; D possibly corresponds to TRBD1 (6 bases). V lost 5 bases, J lost 0 bases, and 22 bases lay in between. This CDR3 is 18 amino acids long. The V gene's germline CDR1 is SGHVS and CDR2 FQNEAQ.

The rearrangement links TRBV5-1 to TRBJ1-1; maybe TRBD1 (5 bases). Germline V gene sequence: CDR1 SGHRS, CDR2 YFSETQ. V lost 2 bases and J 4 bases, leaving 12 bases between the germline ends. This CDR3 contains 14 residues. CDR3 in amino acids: CASSFGAPGTEAFF. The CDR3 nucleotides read TGCGCCAGCAGCTTTGGGGCTCCGGGCACTGAAGCTTTCTTT. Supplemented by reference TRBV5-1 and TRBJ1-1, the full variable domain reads KAGVTQTPRYLIKTRGQQVTLSCSPISGHRSVSWYQQTPGQGLQFLFEYFSETQRNKGNFPGRFSGRQFSNSRSEMNVSTLELGDSALYLCASSFGAPGTEAFFGQGTRLTVV.

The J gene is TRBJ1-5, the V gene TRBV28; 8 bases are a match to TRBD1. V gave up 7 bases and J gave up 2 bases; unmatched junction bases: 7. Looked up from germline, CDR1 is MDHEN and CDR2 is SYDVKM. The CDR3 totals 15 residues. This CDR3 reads CASTSPTGGNQPQHF. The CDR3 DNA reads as TGTGCCAGCACCTCCCCGACAGGGGGCAATCAGCCCCAGCATTTT.

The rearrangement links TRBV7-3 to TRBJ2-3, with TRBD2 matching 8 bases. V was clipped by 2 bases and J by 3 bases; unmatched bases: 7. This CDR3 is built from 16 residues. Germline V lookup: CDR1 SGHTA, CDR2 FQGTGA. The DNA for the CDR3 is TGTGCCAGCAGCTTACTCCGGGGGGGCCCGACAGATACGCAGTATTTT. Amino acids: CASSLLRGGPTDTQYF.

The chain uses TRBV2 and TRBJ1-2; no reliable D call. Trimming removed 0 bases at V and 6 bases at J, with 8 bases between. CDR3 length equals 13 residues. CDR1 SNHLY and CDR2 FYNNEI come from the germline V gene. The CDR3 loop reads CASSEARENGYTF. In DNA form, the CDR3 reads TGTGCCAGCAGTGAAGCACGGGAGAATGGCTACACCTTC.

The CDR3, as DNA: TGTGCCAGCAGCGTAGGCTATAGCAGGGAGAACTATGGCTACACCTTC. Its protein is CASSVGYSRENYGYTF. J is TRBJ1-2 and V is TRBV9, with D possibly being TRBD1 (5 bases). V dropped 0 bases and J dropped 2 bases, with 14 bases sitting between them. Germline loops: CDR1 SGDLS, CDR2 YYNGEE. This CDR3 contains 16 residues.

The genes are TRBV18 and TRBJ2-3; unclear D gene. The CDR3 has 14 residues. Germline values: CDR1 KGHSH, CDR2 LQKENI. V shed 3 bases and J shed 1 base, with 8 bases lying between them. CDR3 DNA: TGTGCCAGCTCACCTGATCTCGGCACAGATACGCAGTATTTT. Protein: CASSPDLGTDTQYF.

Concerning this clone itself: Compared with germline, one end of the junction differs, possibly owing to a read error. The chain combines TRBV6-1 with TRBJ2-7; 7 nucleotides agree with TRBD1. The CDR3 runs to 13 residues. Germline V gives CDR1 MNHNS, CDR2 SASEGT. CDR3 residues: CASRDGTALEEYF. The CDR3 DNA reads TGTGCCAGCAGAGACGGGACAGCCCTCGAGGAGTACTTC.

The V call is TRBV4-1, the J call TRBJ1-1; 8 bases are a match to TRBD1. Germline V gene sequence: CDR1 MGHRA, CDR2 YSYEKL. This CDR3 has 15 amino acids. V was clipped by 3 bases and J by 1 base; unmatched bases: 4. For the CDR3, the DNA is TGCGCCAGCAGCCACGACGGGACAGGGAACACTGAAGCTTTCTTT. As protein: CASSHDGTGNTEAFF.

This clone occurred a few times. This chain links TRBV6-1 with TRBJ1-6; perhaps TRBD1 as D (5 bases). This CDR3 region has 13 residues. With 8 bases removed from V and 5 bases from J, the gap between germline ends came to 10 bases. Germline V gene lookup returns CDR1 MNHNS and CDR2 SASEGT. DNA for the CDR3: TGTGCCAGCGGGGGAACAGATAATTCACCCCTCCACTTT. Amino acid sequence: CASGGTDNSPLHF.

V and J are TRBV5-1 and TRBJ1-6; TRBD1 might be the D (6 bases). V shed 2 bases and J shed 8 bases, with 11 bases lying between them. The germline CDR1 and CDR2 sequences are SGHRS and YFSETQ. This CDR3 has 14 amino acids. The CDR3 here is CASSLSGVDSPLHF. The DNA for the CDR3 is TGCGCCAGCAGCTTATCAGGGGTCGATTCACCCCTCCACTTT.

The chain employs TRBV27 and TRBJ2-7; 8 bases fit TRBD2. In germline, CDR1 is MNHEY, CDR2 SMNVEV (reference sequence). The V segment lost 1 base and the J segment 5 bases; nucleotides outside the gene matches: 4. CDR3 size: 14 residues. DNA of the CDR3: TGTGCCAGCAGTTTATGGGGGCGGGGGGACGAGCAGTACTTC. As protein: CASSLWGRGDEQYF.

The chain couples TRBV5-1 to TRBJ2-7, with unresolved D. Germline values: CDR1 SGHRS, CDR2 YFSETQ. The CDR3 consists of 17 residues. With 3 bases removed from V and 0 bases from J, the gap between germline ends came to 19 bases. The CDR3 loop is CASSSHRGTTSSYEQYF. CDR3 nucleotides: TGCGCCAGCAGCTCCCATCGCGGCACTACAAGCTCCTACGAGCAGTACTTC.

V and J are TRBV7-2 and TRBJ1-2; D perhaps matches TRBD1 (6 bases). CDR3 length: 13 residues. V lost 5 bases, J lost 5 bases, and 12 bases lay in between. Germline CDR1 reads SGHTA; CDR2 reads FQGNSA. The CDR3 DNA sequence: TGTGCCAGCAGCAACGGACAGCCGTATGGCTACACCTTC. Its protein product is CASSNGQPYGYTF.

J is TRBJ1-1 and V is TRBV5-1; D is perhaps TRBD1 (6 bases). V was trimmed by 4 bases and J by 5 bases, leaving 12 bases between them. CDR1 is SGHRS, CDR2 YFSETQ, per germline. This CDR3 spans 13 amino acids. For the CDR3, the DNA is TGCGCCAGCAGCACAGGGTTGGGGACTGAAGCTTTCTTT. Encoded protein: CASSTGLGTEAFF. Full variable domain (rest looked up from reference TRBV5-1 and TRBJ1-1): KAGVTQTPRYLIKTRGQQVTLSCSPISGHRSVSWYQQTPGQGLQFLFEYFSETQRNKGNFPGRFSGRQFSNSRSEMNVSTLELGDSALYLCASSTGLGTEAFFGQGTRLTVV.

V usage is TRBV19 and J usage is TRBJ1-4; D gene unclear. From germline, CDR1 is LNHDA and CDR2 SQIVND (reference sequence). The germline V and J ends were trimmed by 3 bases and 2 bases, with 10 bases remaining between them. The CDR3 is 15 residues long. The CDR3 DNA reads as TGTGCCAGTAGTATTATGGTTTCGACTAATGAAAAACTGTTTTTT. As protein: CASSIMVSTNEKLFF.

In nucleotides, the CDR3 is TGTGCCAGCTCACCACTCATTCCGGGGGCGCGAGAGCAGTACTTC. Its translation: CASSPLIPGAREQYF. The V and J genes are TRBV18 and TRBJ2-7; either TRBD1 or TRBD2 may supply D (6 bases each). CDR1 and CDR2 from the germline V gene are KGHSH and LQKENI. CDR3 length: 15 amino acids. The V gene lost 1 base and the J gene lost 7 bases, with 17 bases spanning the gap.

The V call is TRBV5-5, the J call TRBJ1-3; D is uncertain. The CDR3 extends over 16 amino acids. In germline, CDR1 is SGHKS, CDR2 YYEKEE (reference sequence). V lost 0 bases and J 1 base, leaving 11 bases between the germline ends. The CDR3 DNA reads TGTGCCAGCAGCTTGGCCGGAGGCTGGTCTGGAAACACCATATATTTT. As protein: CASSLAGGWSGNTIYF.

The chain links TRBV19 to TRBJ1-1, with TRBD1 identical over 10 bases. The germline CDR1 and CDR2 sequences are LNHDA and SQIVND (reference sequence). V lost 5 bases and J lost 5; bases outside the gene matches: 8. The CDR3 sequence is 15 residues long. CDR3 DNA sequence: TGTGCCAGTAGTGGGGGGGACAGGGGCCGAACTGAAGCTTTCTTT. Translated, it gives CASSGGDRGRTEAFF.

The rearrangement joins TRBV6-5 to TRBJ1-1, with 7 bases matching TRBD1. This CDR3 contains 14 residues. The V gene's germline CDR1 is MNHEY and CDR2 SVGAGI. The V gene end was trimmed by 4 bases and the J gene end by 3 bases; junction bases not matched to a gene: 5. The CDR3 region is CASSSGGRDTEAFF. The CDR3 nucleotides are TGTGCCAGCAGTTCAGGGGGTCGGGACACTGAAGCTTTCTTT.

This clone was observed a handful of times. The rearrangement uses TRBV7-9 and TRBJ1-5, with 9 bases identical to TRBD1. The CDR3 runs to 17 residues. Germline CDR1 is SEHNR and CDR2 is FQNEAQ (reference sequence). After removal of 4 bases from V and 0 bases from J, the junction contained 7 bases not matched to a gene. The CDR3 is CASSSTGTGPSNQPQHF. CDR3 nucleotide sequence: TGTGCCAGCAGCTCGACCGGGACAGGGCCTAGCAATCAGCCCCAGCATTTT.

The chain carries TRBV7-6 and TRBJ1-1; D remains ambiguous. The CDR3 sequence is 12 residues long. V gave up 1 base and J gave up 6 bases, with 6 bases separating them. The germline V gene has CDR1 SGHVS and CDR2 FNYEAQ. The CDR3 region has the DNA TGTGCCAGCAGCTTAGGCGGGTCTGAAGCTTTCTTT. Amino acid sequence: CASSLGGSEAFF.

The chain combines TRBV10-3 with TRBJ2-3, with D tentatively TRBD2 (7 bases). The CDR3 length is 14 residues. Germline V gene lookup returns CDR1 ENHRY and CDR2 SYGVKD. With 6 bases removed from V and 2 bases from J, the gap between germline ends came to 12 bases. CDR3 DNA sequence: TGTGCCATCAGGGGCGGGGGCAACACAGATACGCAGTATTTT. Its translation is CAIRGGGNTDTQYF.

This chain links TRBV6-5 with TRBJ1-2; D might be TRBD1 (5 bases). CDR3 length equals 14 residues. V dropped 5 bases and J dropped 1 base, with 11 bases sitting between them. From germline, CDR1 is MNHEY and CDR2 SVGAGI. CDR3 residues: CASSLRQSNYGYTF. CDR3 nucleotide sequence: TGTGCCAGCAGTCTGAGACAGAGTAACTATGGCTACACCTTC.